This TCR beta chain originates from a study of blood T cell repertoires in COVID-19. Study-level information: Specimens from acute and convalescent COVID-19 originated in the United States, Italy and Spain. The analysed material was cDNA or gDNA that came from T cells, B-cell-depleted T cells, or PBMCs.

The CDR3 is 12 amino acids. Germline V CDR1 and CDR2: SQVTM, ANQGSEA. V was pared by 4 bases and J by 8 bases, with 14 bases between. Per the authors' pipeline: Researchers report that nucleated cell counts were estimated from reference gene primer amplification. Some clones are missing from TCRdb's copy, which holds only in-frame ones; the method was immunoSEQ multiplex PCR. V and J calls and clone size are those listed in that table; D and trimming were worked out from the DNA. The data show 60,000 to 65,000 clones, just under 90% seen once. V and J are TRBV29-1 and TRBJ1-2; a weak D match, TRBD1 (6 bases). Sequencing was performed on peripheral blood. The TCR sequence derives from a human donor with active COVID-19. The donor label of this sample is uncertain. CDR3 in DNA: TGCAGCGTTGTTTCAGGGGTGGACGGCTACACCTTC. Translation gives CSVVSGVDGYTF.